This TCR beta chain was found in a study of patients and donors after allogeneic stem cell transplantation. MiXCR, run by TCRdb on the RT-PCR reads, gives a single entry per CDR3 protein. The sample has a few hundred thousand distinct CDR3 sequences; over 30% are singletons. Looked up from germline, CDR1 is SGDLS and CDR2 is YYNGEE. The germline V and J ends were trimmed by 0 bases and 2 bases, with 9 bases remaining between them. The CDR3 length is 15 residues. This receptor was obtained from a human donor who was either an allogeneic HSCT recipient or a stem cell or donor lymphocyte infusion donor (not recorded which). It is not recorded whose cells these are; they may come from a transplant donor. The chain is built from TRBV9 and TRBJ2-1; the D gene is possibly TRBD2 (7 bases). The material sequenced was blood, either unsorted or a sorted T cell fraction (not recorded which). In DNA, the CDR3 is TGTGCCAGCAGCGTAGAGGGGGGGACCTACAATGAGCAGTTCTTC. Its protein is CASSVEGGTYNEQFF.